This paragraph reports one T cell receptor (beta chain). The antigen is not known. This sample is drawn from a study of cytomegalovirus exposure and HLA in healthy donors. The overall study: For the approximately 430 genotyped donors, more than 65% fell within the Caucasian-associated ancestry cluster. Whole-study findings and limits: Among CMV-associated TCR beta chains, most appeared HLA-restricted in a later analysis.

The PCR had 60 Vbeta and 13 Jbeta primers. Data came from immunoSEQ multiplex PCR; TCRdb stores just in-frame clones and leaves some out. Of under 150,000 clones detected, 70% to 80% appear once; the ten largest clones hold 3% to 3.5%. Each donor was healthy, and each was a bone marrow donor. The sample consisted of PBMCs. The source is a female donor in good health and CMV-seronegative.

CDR3 nucleotides: TGTGCCAGCGGGACTAGCGCTGTCTACGAGCAGTACTTC. Encoded protein: CASGTSAVYEQYF. V usage is TRBV5-4 and J usage is TRBJ2-7; 10 bases are shared with TRBD2. V was pared by 7 bases and J by 3 bases, with 4 bases of the junction left unmatched. The CDR3 extends over 13 amino acids. Germline V gene data show CDR1 as SGHNT and CDR2 as YYREEE (reference sequence).